This TCR beta chain originates from a study of blood T cell repertoires in COVID-19. Overall study context: The United States, Italy and Spain supplied acute and convalescent COVID-19 samples. Sample material is recorded as cDNA or gDNA derived from T cells, B-cell-depleted T cells, or PBMCs.

As processed by the authors: The assay estimated nucleated cells by amplifying reference gene primers. The method was immunoSEQ multiplex PCR; TCRdb's version includes in-frame clones alone and lacks a portion of them. The V and J calls and the clone size are those of that table, but D and trimming were determined from the DNA. This table holds about 36,000 clones, 90% found once. Trimming at V came to 4 bases and at J to 0 bases, leaving 5 bases not matched to a gene. This CDR3 comprises 15 residues. Per germline, CDR1 SGHNT and CDR2 YYREEE (reference sequence). The sequence was obtained from a human donor in a cohort sampled during active COVID-19. Sequencing input: peripheral blood. The gene calls are TRBV5-4 and TRBJ2-3, with TRBD1 identical over 7 bases. The CDR3 sequence: CASSTGQPSTDTQYF. CDR3 sequence (DNA): TGTGCCAGCAGCACGGGACAGCCAAGCACAGATACGCAGTATTTT. Full variable domain (outside the CDR3, taken from reference TRBV5-4 and TRBJ2-3): ETGVTQSPTHLIKTRGQQVTLRCSSQSGHNTVSWYQQALGQGPQFIFQYYREEENGRGNFPPRFSGLQFPNYSSELNVNALELDDSALYLCASSTGQPSTDTQYFGPGTRLTVL.